These 23 T cell receptor beta chains were all obtained from the same sample, sequenced in a study of Ad26.COV2.S vaccination and SARS-CoV-2 variants. Treatment noted: over 15 received Ad26.COV2.S at low or high dose, single or two shots; 5 received placebo; per-sample allocation not given. Sample collection was performed on day 63 after the first vaccine or placebo injection. Produced via immunoSEQ multiplex PCR; TCRdb's table is partial and in-frame only. Of hundreds of thousands of clones listed, roughly nine tenths are singletons. The source material was peripheral blood, sampled in a trial of Ad26.COV2.S vaccine versus placebo. These receptors were obtained from a person between 18 and 65 years old who received the Ad26.COV2.S COVID-19 vaccine or a placebo.

The genes are TRBV12-3 or TRBV12-4 and TRBJ2-1, with D possibly TRBD2 on 7 matching bases. The CDR3 runs to 13 residues. With 6 bases removed from V and 9 bases from J, the gap between germline ends came to 15 bases. The CDR3 bases are TGTGCCAGCAGATTCGAAGGGGGGGGTGAGCAGTTCTTC. Translation: CASRFEGGGEQFF.

CDR3 coding DNA: TGTGCCAGCAGTGGGACTAGCGGGAGACACAATGAGCAGTTCTTC. Residues: CASSGTSGRHNEQFF. The chain joins TRBV25-1 to TRBJ2-1; 13 bases map to TRBD2. Trimming removed 4 bases from V and 5 bases from J; junction bases left unmatched: 2. The germline V gene encodes CDR1 MGHDK and CDR2 SYGVNS. The CDR3 has 15 amino acids.

The chain couples TRBV19 to TRBJ1-1; no reliable D call. V gave up 6 bases and J gave up 3 bases, with 11 bases separating them. Germline V lookup: CDR1 LNHDA, CDR2 SQIVND (reference sequence). This CDR3 comprises 13 residues. The CDR3 region is CASRPSYDTEAFF. Here the CDR3 DNA reads TGTGCCAGTAGGCCTTCATACGACACTGAAGCTTTCTTT.

This rearrangement joins TRBV19 to TRBJ1-5, with TRBD1 matching 9 bases. The CDR3 is 18 residues long. Trimming cost V 7 bases and J 0 bases; bases outside gene matches: 13. Germline values: CDR1 LNHDA, CDR2 SQIVND (reference sequence). CDR3: CASTLQGADFFSNQPQHF. CDR3 DNA: TGTGCCAGTACCCTACAGGGGGCAGATTTTTTTAGCAATCAGCCCCAGCATTTT.

The V and J genes are TRBV7-9 and TRBJ2-7, with TRBD1 matching 10 bases. After removal of 5 bases from V and 2 bases from J, the junction contained 3 bases not matched to a gene. Per the germline V gene, CDR1 is SEHNR and CDR2 is FQNEAQ (reference sequence). There are 14 residues in the CDR3. The CDR3: CASSIGQGAYEQYF. As DNA, the CDR3 is TGTGCCAGCAGCATCGGACAGGGGGCCTACGAGCAGTACTTC.

This rearrangement joins TRBV5-1 to TRBJ2-2; the match to TRBD2 covers 9 bases. J was trimmed by 1 base and V by 7 bases; bases with no gene match: 5. Germline V gene data show CDR1 as SGHRS and CDR2 as YFSETQ. The CDR3 totals 15 residues. The CDR3 sequence: CASRKLAGNTGELFF. As DNA, the CDR3 is TGCGCCAGCCGGAAACTAGCGGGGAACACCGGGGAGCTGTTTTTT.

The chain has TRBV15 and TRBJ1-4; D is possibly TRBD1 (5 bases). This CDR3 has 16 residues. Trimming left V 1 base short and J 4 bases short, with 13 bases between. The germline gives CDR1 LNHNV, CDR2 YYDKDF (reference sequence). The CDR3 loop is CATSRGGWGDNEKLFF. The CDR3 DNA is TGTGCCACCAGCAGAGGGGGGTGGGGAGATAATGAAAAACTGTTTTTT.

V gene TRBV10-1 combines with J gene TRBJ2-4; TRBD1 matches at 8 bases. Trimming took 4 bases from V and 2 from J; bases not matched to a gene: 10. Germline V CDR1 and CDR2: WNHNN, SYGVQD (reference sequence). The CDR3 totals 17 residues. The CDR3: CASSGERTGPSKNIQYF. The CDR3, as DNA: TGCGCCAGCAGTGGGGAAAGGACAGGGCCCTCCAAAAACATTCAGTACTTC.

This clone has just one count. The chain carries TRBV2 and TRBJ1-6; D gene uncertain. Germline V gene data show CDR1 as SNHLY and CDR2 as FYNNEI. The CDR3 is 13 amino acids. Deletions cut 4 bases from V and 7 bases from J, with 8 bases between. The CDR3 protein is CASSGQRNSPLHF. The CDR3 coding sequence is TGTGCCAGCAGTGGGCAGAGAAATTCACCCCTCCACTTT.

CDR3 DNA sequence: TGTGCCAGCAGTGAAGGTGGCACCTTCTATGGCTACACCTTC. Amino acids: CASSEGGTFYGYTF. This chain connects TRBV2 to TRBJ1-2; the D is unclear. The CDR3 is made up of 14 amino acids. Germline CDR1 reads SNHLY; CDR2 reads FYNNEI. The germline V and J ends were trimmed by 1 base and 4 bases, with 10 bases remaining between them. Full variable domain (missing parts from reference TRBV2 and TRBJ1-2): EPEVTQTPSHQVTQMGQEVILRCVPISNHLYFYWYRQILGQKVEFLVSFYNNEISEKSEIFDDQFSVERPDGSNFTLKIRSTKLEDSAMYFCASSEGGTFYGYTFGSGTRLTVV.

This chain links TRBV9 with TRBJ1-2; a possible D gene is TRBD1 (6 bases). Trimming removed 7 bases from V and 4 bases from J, with 17 bases in between. This CDR3 is built from 14 residues. CDR1 and CDR2 (germline): SGDLS, YYNGEE. CDR3 loop: CASSPLRTAYGYTF. The CDR3 bases are TGTGCCAGCTCGCCTTTGAGGACAGCCTATGGCTACACCTTC.

This clone has just a few counts. V usage is TRBV2 and J usage is TRBJ2-7; D not resolved. CDR3 length equals 14 residues. The germline V gene has CDR1 SNHLY and CDR2 FYNNEI. V lost 5 bases and J lost 2, with 13 bases in between. The CDR3 sequence is CASSPPRNPYEQYF. As DNA, the CDR3 is TGTGCCAGCAGTCCTCCCAGGAACCCCTACGAGCAGTACTTC.

The chain joins TRBV18 to TRBJ2-1, with 8 bases aligning to TRBD1. There are 16 residues in the CDR3. The V and J ends lost 2 bases and 7 bases, in that order; junction bases with no gene match: 10. CDR1 is KGHSH and CDR2 is LQKENI in the germline V gene. The CDR3 loop reads CASSPVVTGDGNEQFF. The DNA for the CDR3 is TGTGCCAGCTCACCAGTGGTGACAGGGGATGGAAATGAGCAGTTCTTC.

This clone occurred a few times. The chain has TRBV6-5 and TRBJ1-5; TRBD1 matches at 8 bases. The CDR3 has 15 residues. Germline V gives CDR1 MNHEY, CDR2 SVGAGI. V shed 6 bases and J 2 bases; nucleotides not matched to a gene: 6. The DNA for the CDR3 is TGTGCCAGCAGAGCTACAGGGGGGGGCAATCAGCCCCAGCATTTT. This sequence encodes CASRATGGGNQPQHF.

The table lists this clone with a count of one. This chain uses TRBV10-3 with TRBJ1-1; tentative D call: TRBD1 (5 bases). Trimming left V 7 bases short and J 1 base short, with 16 bases between. The CDR3 is 15 amino acids. Germline lookup yields CDR1 ENHRY and CDR2 SYGVKD. CDR3 amino acids: CAITLSQDPNTEAFF. Written as DNA, the CDR3 is TGTGCCATCACCCTTTCACAGGACCCGAACACTGAAGCTTTCTTT.

This rearrangement joins TRBV6-1 to TRBJ1-2; D gene unclear. With 0 bases removed from V and 4 bases from J, the gap between germline ends came to 9 bases. This CDR3 comprises 14 residues. The germline CDR1 and CDR2 sequences are MNHNS and SASEGT. CDR3 nucleotide sequence: TGTGCCAGCAGTGAAGCAAGCCAGACCTATGGCTACACCTTC. Its translation: CASSEASQTYGYTF.

There are a few counts of this clone. The chain couples TRBV25-1 to TRBJ1-5; no definite D call. V lost 6 bases to trimming and J lost 11 bases, with 20 bases between them. There are 14 residues in the CDR3. CDR1 and CDR2 from the germline V gene are MGHDK and SYGVNS. This CDR3 reads CASSPPGRLGTQHF. CDR3 nucleotides: TGTGCCAGCAGCCCCCCGGGAAGGCTGGGGACCCAGCATTTT.

With respect to this clone: Other DNA sequences in the sample encode the same CDR3. The V call is TRBV9, the J call TRBJ1-1, with D uncertain. Germline CDR1 SGDLS, CDR2 YYNGEE. V was shortened by 2 bases and J by 0 bases, with 5 bases between the two germline ends. The CDR3 has 13 amino acids. The CDR3 spells CASSVGMNTEAFF. The DNA of the CDR3 is TGTGCCAGCAGCGTTGGCATGAACACTGAAGCTTTCTTT.

J is TRBJ2-7 and V is TRBV11-2, with a weak D call TRBD1 (6 bases). The germline CDR1 and CDR2 sequences are SGHAT and FQNNGV. Trimming left V 2 bases short and J 3 bases short, with 14 bases between. This CDR3 contains 15 residues. DNA for the CDR3: TGTGCCAGCAGCTTACTCGGGACAAGTAACTACGAGCAGTACTTC. Residues: CASSLLGTSNYEQYF. The whole variable domain, filled in from reference TRBV11-2 and TRBJ2-7, reads EAGVAQSPRYKIIEKRQSVAFWCNPISGHATLYWYQQILGQGPKLLIQFQNNGVVDDSQLPKDRFSAERLKGVDSTLKIQPAKLEDSAVYLCASSLLGTSNYEQYFGPGTRLTVT.

This rearrangement joins TRBV30 to TRBJ2-3; 8 positions match TRBD2. V lost 3 bases, J lost 0 bases, and 5 bases stayed unmatched. The CDR3 runs 15 residues. The germline CDR1 and CDR2 sequences are GTSNPN and SVGIG (reference sequence). CDR3 loop: CAWRGLALSTDTQYF. CDR3 nucleotides: TGTGCCTGGAGAGGACTAGCACTTAGCACAGATACGCAGTATTTT.

Of note for this clone: The sample contains more than one DNA sequence encoding this CDR3. J is TRBJ2-7 and V is TRBV6-5; unclear D gene. V was pared by 2 bases and J by 0 bases, with 5 bases between. The CDR3 loop spans 13 amino acids. The germline V gene has CDR1 MNHEY and CDR2 SVGAGI. The CDR3 bases are TGTGCCAGCAGTTACCGGAGCTCCTACGAGCAGTACTTC. It translates to CASSYRSSYEQYF.

The chain carries TRBV27 and TRBJ1-2; 7 positions match TRBD1. The CDR3 has 14 amino acids. The V gene's germline CDR1 is MNHEY and CDR2 SMNVEV (reference sequence). V was pared by 6 bases and J by 4 bases, with 8 bases of the junction left unmatched. For the CDR3, the DNA is TGTGCCAGCAGCCAGGGGGGACAACTCTATGGCTACACCTTC. Amino acid sequence: CASSQGGQLYGYTF.

The rearrangement joins TRBV19 to TRBJ2-5; no clear D. CDR1 is LNHDA and CDR2 is SQIVND in the germline V gene (reference sequence). CDR3 size: 13 residues. Trimming removed 3 bases at V and 5 bases at J, with 10 bases between. The chain's CDR3 is CASSIFLFETQYF. In DNA form, the CDR3 reads TGTGCCAGTAGTATTTTTCTGTTCGAGACCCAGTACTTC.